This T cell receptor (beta chain) appears in the sequencing data of a study of radiotherapy plus CTLA-4 blockade in lung cancer. Whole-study context: There were objective responses in roughly 17% of patients, and around 31% had disease control.

Whole-study results and caveats: Clones of tumor-derived TCRs expanded in blood after radiotherapy plus ipilimumab. Increased serum interferon-beta after radiation also reportedly predicted response strongly.

On this clone itself: Its antigen remains unknown.

Lung cancer patients with chemo-refractory metastatic non-small-cell disease were given focal radiation plus CTLA-4 blockade with ipilimumab. Sequencing was performed with immunoSEQ multiplex PCR; in TCRdb, only in-frame clones are kept and a portion is missing. The sample carries about 51,000 clones, 75% to 80% recorded once. The sequence came from a human donor with non-small cell lung cancer whose response to radiotherapy plus ipilimumab could not be evaluated. The input for sequencing was peripheral blood, taken from a patient treated with radiotherapy plus ipilimumab.

This CDR3 reads CSVEEAGTPEKLFF. As DNA, the CDR3 is TGCAGCGTTGAAGAGGCAGGGACACCCGAAAAACTGTTTTTT. The rearrangement uses TRBV29-1 and TRBJ1-4; TRBD1 is a possible D gene (6 bases). Germline CDR1 SQVTM, CDR2 ANQGSEA. This CDR3 is built from 14 residues. Trimming removed 0 bases at V and 8 bases at J, with 13 bases between.